The present T cell receptor beta chain was sequenced within a study of monozygotic twins with inflammatory bowel disease. The CDR3 consists of 15 residues. Addition of UMIs with a 6-nucleotide sample barcode was achieved by template switching. TCRdb re-called the 5' RACE reads, yielding one record per CDR3 amino acid sequence without DNA. This table holds just over 300,000 distinct CDR3 sequences. The sample consisted of blood. The clonotype originates from a human donor with ulcerative colitis or Crohn's disease, or a healthy co-twin of an affected twin (not recorded which). The genes are TRBV12-3 or TRBV12-4 and TRBJ2-2; TCRdb returns TRBD2, unconfirmable since there is no DNA. The CDR3 sequence: CASRPGLATTGELFF.